One sample yielded the 25 T cell receptor beta chains listed below, sequenced in a study of T cells after yellow fever vaccination (dated by TCRdb to between 2018 and 2020). This specimen's treatment or condition label, per the study, means: live attenuated yellow fever vaccine strain. The library was built by means of 5' RACE. Sequencing was performed on an Illumina HiSeq 2500. TCRdb handled the public reads itself, with Q25 trimming in fastp and clone calling in MiXCR, and kept productive beta chains. Rows with one shared CDR3 protein collapse into an entry with the most common genes and DNA. The sample table records under 250,000 distinct CDR3 sequences; around 7% of these occur just once. The ten largest clones add up to 0.65% to 0.9% of the sample. The material sequenced was CD4+ T cells sorted from PBMCs, taken 15 days after the yellow fever booster vaccination. The source is a man in his thirties or forties who received the YFV17D yellow fever vaccine.

The J gene is TRBJ1-2, the V gene TRBV20-1; the D gene is possibly TRBD1 (6 bases). The CDR3 runs 13 residues. V was cut by 2 bases and J by 0 bases, with 7 bases left in between. Germline CDR1 is DFQATT and CDR2 is SNEGSKA (reference sequence). The CDR3 sequence: CSARRGTNYGYTF. Here the CDR3 DNA reads TGCAGTGCTAGAAGGGGGACTAACTATGGCTACACCTTC.

This clonotype appeared a few times. Relative to the germline gene, one junction end is altered; a read error may explain this. The CDR3 protein is CASSLAGPGLGF. The CDR3 coding sequence is TGTGCCAGCAGCTTAGCAGGACCGGGACTAGGCTTC. The V call is TRBV7-8, the J call TRBJ2-7; 8 bases are shared with TRBD2. This CDR3 has 12 amino acids. The germline V gene encodes CDR1 SGHVS and CDR2 FQNEAQ.

The sample holds many counts of this clonotype. The chain is built from TRBV10-1 and TRBJ2-3, with TRBD2 as a possible D gene (6 bases). CDR3 length: 15 residues. Germline CDR1 reads WNHNN; CDR2 reads SYGVQD (reference sequence). V lost 0 bases and J 1 base, leaving 8 bases between the germline ends. The CDR3 loop reads CASSESSSGTDTQYF. CDR3 coding DNA: TGCGCCAGCAGTGAGTCTTCTAGCGGCACAGATACGCAGTATTTT.

This clonotype was recorded a few times. The V gene is TRBV6-5, the J gene TRBJ1-4; D unclear. V lost 0 bases to trimming and J lost 8 bases, with 10 bases between them. In germline, CDR1 is MNHEY, CDR2 SVGAGI. CDR3 size: 14 residues. The CDR3 nucleotides read TGTGCCAGCAGTTACTCGGTGCCAGAAGAAAAACTGTTTTTT. Encoded protein: CASSYSVPEEKLFF.

This clonotype occurred many times. The chain recombines TRBV20-1 with TRBJ2-7; 8 bases match TRBD1. The CDR3 loop spans 13 amino acids. The germline CDR1 and CDR2 sequences are DFQATT and SNEGSKA (reference sequence). V shed 6 bases and J 3 bases; nucleotides not matched to a gene: 7. The CDR3 spells CSASGQVLYEQYF. The CDR3 nucleotides read TGCAGTGCCTCGGGACAGGTCCTCTACGAGCAGTACTTC.

This clonotype was counted a few times. The V gene is TRBV28, the J gene TRBJ2-1, with 9 nucleotides matching TRBD2. Losses at the gene ends were 3 bases for V and 3 bases for J; bases not matched to a gene: 6. The CDR3 spans 16 residues. Germline-derived CDR1 and CDR2 are MDHEN and SYDVKM. CDR3 loop: CASSFGVAGDYNEQFF. The DNA for the CDR3 is TGTGCCAGCAGTTTCGGGGTAGCGGGAGACTACAATGAGCAGTTCTTC.

In this sample, this clonotype turned up many times. This chain uses TRBV15 with TRBJ2-3; 10 nucleotides match TRBD2. After removal of 6 bases from V and 2 bases from J, the junction contained 11 bases not matched to a gene. Germline V CDR1 and CDR2: LNHNV, YYDKDF (reference sequence). CDR3 length: 17 residues. CDR3 sequence reads: CATSLIGGLATTDTQYF. The DNA of the CDR3 is TGTGCCACCAGTCTTATTGGGGGACTAGCGACCACAGATACGCAGTATTTT.

As to this clonotype: This may be a read error: a much more frequent sequence differs by one nucleotide. The rearrangement uses TRBV5-1 and TRBJ2-3; TRBD1 is a possible D gene (7 bases). V was trimmed by 0 bases and J by 1 base, leaving 9 bases between them. Per germline, CDR1 SGHRS and CDR2 YFSETQ. This CDR3 region has 15 residues. The CDR3 nucleotides are TGCGCCAGCAGCTTGGGCGGGACAGGCACAGATACGCAGTATTTT. Its protein is CASSLGGTGTDTQYF.

The V call is TRBV19, the J call TRBJ2-3; the match to TRBD2 covers 10 bases. Germline V lookup: CDR1 LNHDA, CDR2 SQIVND (reference sequence). After removal of 6 bases from V and 4 bases from J, the junction contained 1 base not matched to a gene. The CDR3 has 13 residues. The CDR3 sequence is CASRLAGSDTQYF. For the CDR3, the DNA is TGTGCCAGTAGACTAGCGGGATCAGATACGCAGTATTTT.

V gene TRBV19 combines with J gene TRBJ2-2; either TRBD1 or TRBD2 may fit D (5 bases each). Trimming removed 6 bases at V and 4 bases at J, with 12 bases between. This CDR3 is built from 14 residues. Germline V lookup: CDR1 LNHDA, CDR2 SQIVND (reference sequence). Here the CDR3 reads CASRRDGGTGELFF. The CDR3, as DNA: TGTGCCAGTAGAAGGGACGGAGGCACCGGGGAGCTGTTTTTT.

This clonotype was recorded many times. The V gene is TRBV12-3 or TRBV12-4, the J gene TRBJ2-7, with D hard to call. This CDR3 spans 11 amino acids. The V and J ends lost 6 bases and 0 bases respectively, with 3 bases between them. The DNA of the CDR3 is TGTGCCAGCAGCCACTCCTACGAGCAGTACTTC. It yields the protein CASSHSYEQYF.

The chain recombines TRBV7-8 with TRBJ2-2, with 7 bases that match TRBD2. V was clipped by 2 bases and J by 2 bases; unmatched bases: 8. The length of the CDR3 is 17 residues. Germline CDR1 is SGHVS and CDR2 is FQNEAQ. In DNA, the CDR3 is TGTGCCAGCAGCTTAAAGAGGGAGGGGATAAACACCGGGGAGCTGTTTTTT. It is translated as CASSLKREGINTGELFF.

The V gene is TRBV7-8, the J gene TRBJ1-1; 10 bases line up with TRBD1. Losses at the gene ends were 5 bases for V and 2 bases for J; bases not matched to a gene: 11. The germline CDR1 and CDR2 sequences are SGHVS and FQNEAQ. This CDR3 is built from 17 residues. Here the CDR3 DNA reads TGTGCCAGCAGCGGGAAGACAGGGGGCTCACTAAACACTGAAGCTTTCTTT. Encoded protein: CASSGKTGGSLNTEAFF.

V and J are TRBV2 and TRBJ1-2; TRBD1 might be the D (6 bases). The CDR3 sequence is 15 residues long. Trimming pared 10 bases from V and 7 bases from J, leaving 25 bases between. From germline, CDR1 is SNHLY and CDR2 FYNNEI. The CDR3 bases are TGTGCCAATAAAAAACAGGGAATTGAGAAGGGTGGCTACACCTTC. Protein product: CANKKQGIEKGGYTF. The full variable domain, with the rest looked up from reference TRBV2 and TRBJ1-2, is EPEVTQTPSHQVTQMGQEVILRCVPISNHLYFYWYRQILGQKVEFLVSFYNNEISEKSEIFDDQFSVERPDGSNFTLKIRSTKLEDSAMYFCANKKQGIEKGGYTFGSGTRLTVV.

This clonotype was seen ten or more times. J is TRBJ2-6 and V is TRBV29-1; unclear D gene. Germline CDR1 reads SQVTM; CDR2 reads ANQGSEA. Trimming removed 4 bases from V and 2 bases from J, with 9 bases in between. The CDR3 extends over 14 amino acids. The CDR3 DNA reads TGCAGCGTTGCAGGATTTGCTGGGGCCAACGTCCTGACTTTC. Its translation: CSVAGFAGANVLTF.

This clonotype was found a few times. This chain connects TRBV12-3 or TRBV12-4 to TRBJ2-5; TRBD1 aligns across 7 bases. With V trimmed by 5 bases and J by 0 bases, 3 bases remained unmatched. The length of the CDR3 is 14 residues. The CDR3 loop is CASSKGTDQETQYF. The DNA of the CDR3 is TGTGCCAGCAGTAAAGGGACAGACCAAGAGACCCAGTACTTC.

The chain employs TRBV7-2 and TRBJ2-3; D is uncertain. There are 14 residues in the CDR3. The germline V gene has CDR1 SGHTA and CDR2 FQGNSA. Trimming removed 5 bases from V and 2 bases from J, with 11 bases in between. The CDR3 nucleotides are TGTGCCAGCAGCGCCCGACACACCACAGATACGCAGTATTTT. This encodes CASSARHTTDTQYF. The variable domain in full, completed from reference TRBV7-2 and TRBJ2-3, reads GAGVSQSPSNKVTEKGKDVELRCDPISGHTALYWYRQSLGQGLEFLIYFQGNSAPDKSGLPSDRFSAERTGGSVSTLTIQRTQQEDSAVYLCASSARHTTDTQYFGPGTRLTVL.

This clonotype has a count of ten or more. CDR3 sequence (DNA): TGTGCCAGCACCCTCGGGGCCCGACGGTACAATGAGCAGTTCTTC. Its protein product is CASTLGARRYNEQFF. This chain links TRBV6-1 with TRBJ2-1; D is perhaps TRBD1 or TRBD2 (5 bases each). The CDR3 extends over 15 amino acids. Germline CDR1 is MNHNS and CDR2 is SASEGT. V gave up 7 bases and J gave up 4 bases, with 17 bases separating them.

This chain connects TRBV5-1 to TRBJ2-3; 8 nucleotides line up with TRBD1. V was pared by 2 bases and J by 1 base, with 6 bases of the junction left unmatched. The CDR3 is made up of 16 amino acids. Germline CDR1 reads SGHRS; CDR2 reads YFSETQ. The DNA for the CDR3 is TGCGCCAGCAGCTTTATGCCGGGACAGGGCACAGATACGCAGTATTTT. It codes for CASSFMPGQGTDTQYF. Full variable domain (remainder filled in from reference TRBV5-1 and TRBJ2-3): KAGVTQTPRYLIKTRGQQVTLSCSPISGHRSVSWYQQTPGQGLQFLFEYFSETQRNKGNFPGRFSGRQFSNSRSEMNVSTLELGDSALYLCASSFMPGQGTDTQYFGPGTRLTVL.

This clonotype showed up many times. The chain has TRBV20-1 and TRBJ2-7; 7 nucleotides agree with TRBD2. The CDR3 loop spans 9 amino acids. Germline V gives CDR1 DFQATT, CDR2 SNEGSKA (reference sequence). CDR3 bases: TGCAGACGGACTAGCGAGCAGTACTTC. The encoded protein is CRRTSEQYF.

This clonotype has a count of ten or more. The V call is TRBV30, the J call TRBJ1-1, with a possible D match to TRBD1 (5 bases). Germline CDR1 GTSNPN, CDR2 SVGIG (reference sequence). This CDR3 region has 15 residues. Trimming pared 4 bases from V and 3 bases from J, leaving 18 bases between. The CDR3 nucleotides read TGTGCCTGGAAGGCCCTCTTAGGGGATGACACTGAAGCTTTCTTT. It translates to CAWKALLGDDTEAFF.

Notes on this clonotype: This may be a read error: a much more frequent sequence differs by one nucleotide. A read error is likely, as this CDR3 ends without the conserved phenylalanine or tryptophan. In nucleotides, the CDR3 is TGTGCCAGCAGCTTACTTCCTACTAGTGATGAGCAGTTCTTA. It encodes CASSLLPTSDEQFL. The chain links TRBV7-2 to TRBJ2-1, with a possible D match to TRBD2 (5 bases). V was trimmed by 2 bases and J by 8 bases, leaving 13 bases between them. This CDR3 comprises 14 residues. Germline-derived CDR1 and CDR2 are SGHTA and FQGNSA.

V and J are TRBV29-1 and TRBJ2-5; TRBD1 agrees at 9 bases. Germline trimming cut 6 bases from V and 0 bases from J; bases unmatched to any gene: 8. Germline lookup yields CDR1 SQVTM and CDR2 ANQGSEA. The CDR3 totals 15 residues. The CDR3 coding sequence is TGCAGCGTAAAAGCGGGGACAGGGTACCAAGAGACCCAGTACTTC. This codes for CSVKAGTGYQETQYF.

With respect to this clonotype: Just one base apart from a much larger clone, this may be a read error. The chain recombines TRBV15 with TRBJ1-2; D unresolved. The V gene's germline CDR1 is LNHNV and CDR2 YYDKDF (reference sequence). CDR3 size: 12 residues. CDR3 DNA: TGTCCCACCAGCAGAGATTCTTTCGGCTACACCTTC. This codes for CPTSRDSFGYTF.

This clonotype was recorded at least ten times. The V gene is TRBV3-1, the J gene TRBJ2-4; D is unclear. The CDR3 is 11 amino acids. Germline V CDR1 and CDR2: LGHDT, YNNKEL (reference sequence). Trimming took 1 base from V and 16 from J, leaving 11 bases between them. The chain's CDR3 is CASSQGASYYF. The CDR3 region has the DNA TGTGCCAGCAGCCAAGGGGCCTCCTATTACTTC.